This entry lists 29 T cell receptor beta chains sequenced from one sample in a study of T-cell memory formation after mild COVID-19. TCRdb re-called the 5' RACE reads with MiXCR, one entry per CDR3 protein. This sample has roughly 480,000 distinct CDR3 sequences, with roughly 23% found just once. The sequenced sample was PBMCs or a T cell subset sorted from them (not recorded which). The source is an adult woman who had mild COVID-19 (a few samples of this study predate the infection). Cell type and time point are not known.

This chain uses TRBV10-3 with TRBJ2-1, with TRBD1 identical over 7 bases. The CDR3 runs to 15 residues. J gave up 0 bases and V 3 bases, and 2 bases lay outside the gene matches. Germline V gives CDR1 ENHRY, CDR2 SYGVKD. CDR3 sequence reads: CAISDPGGSYNEQFF. The DNA for the CDR3 is TGTGCCATCAGTGATCCAGGGGGCTCCTACAATGAGCAGTTCTTC.

The chain carries TRBV12-3 or TRBV12-4 and TRBJ2-2; 8 nucleotides line up with TRBD1. The trim removed 4 bases at V and 3 bases at J, leaving 7 bases unmatched. This CDR3 has 16 residues. DNA for the CDR3: TGTGCCAGCAGTTACAGGACAGGGCGGGACACCGGGGAGCTGTTTTTT. This sequence encodes CASSYRTGRDTGELFF.

The rearrangement links TRBV7-2 to TRBJ2-2; D unclear. Trimming took off 5 bases at V and 2 bases at J, with 15 bases between the two ends. The CDR3 loop spans 16 amino acids. Germline CDR1 is SGHTA and CDR2 is FQGNSA. The CDR3 DNA reads as TGTGCCAGCAGCCGTACCGGGCCTAGAAACACCGGGGAGCTGTTTTTT. It encodes CASSRTGPRNTGELFF.

The chain uses TRBV5-6 and TRBJ2-5; 11 bases agree with TRBD2. V dropped 2 bases and J dropped 8; count of bases not matched to a gene: 11. From germline, CDR1 is SGHDT and CDR2 YYEEEE. The CDR3 sequence is 16 residues long. This chain's CDR3 is CASSFIRLAGLSTQYF. In nucleotides, the CDR3 is TGTGCCAGCAGCTTCATTAGACTAGCGGGGTTAAGTACCCAGTACTTC.

This clonotype has more than one count but fewer than ten. The rearrangement uses TRBV6-1 and TRBJ2-7; weak D call: TRBD2 (6 bases). V lost 1 base and J lost 3, with 10 bases in between. Germline-derived CDR1 and CDR2 are MNHNS and SASEGT. The CDR3 runs 14 residues. The CDR3 is CASSEGLVVYEQYF. CDR3 nucleotide sequence: TGTGCCAGCAGTGAAGGACTAGTCGTCTACGAGCAGTACTTC.

The chain combines TRBV29-1 with TRBJ2-7; 7 positions agree with TRBD2. CDR3 length: 12 residues. Germline assignment: CDR1 SQVTM and CDR2 ANQGSEA. V gave up 3 bases and J gave up 4 bases; unmatched junction bases: 3. The CDR3 is CSVEGGKYEQYF. The CDR3 region has the DNA TGCAGCGTTGAGGGAGGGAAATACGAGCAGTACTTC.

This sequence joins TRBV20-1 and TRBJ1-4, with 9 bases that match TRBD1. Germline V gene lookup returns CDR1 DFQATT and CDR2 SNEGSKA (reference sequence). The V gene end was trimmed by 1 base and the J gene end by 6 bases; junction bases not matched to a gene: 6. This CDR3 comprises 15 residues. This chain's CDR3 is CSARGGQGVDEKLFF. CDR3 DNA: TGCAGTGCTAGAGGGGGACAGGGTGTGGATGAAAAACTGTTTTTT.

The chain joins TRBV18 to TRBJ1-2, with TRBD1 matching 7 bases. CDR1 and CDR2 (germline): KGHSH, LQKENI. This CDR3 has 16 amino acids. The ends lost 4 bases at V and 5 bases at J; junction bases unmatched: 13. CDR3 residues: CASSHPTGKHFYGYTF. The DNA of the CDR3 is TGTGCCAGCTCACACCCGACAGGGAAGCACTTTTATGGCTACACCTTC.

This rearrangement joins TRBV29-1 to TRBJ1-3, with 7 bases matching TRBD1. The CDR3 spans 14 residues. J lost 2 bases, V lost 7 bases, and 8 bases had no gene match. The germline V gene has CDR1 SQVTM and CDR2 ANQGSEA. The CDR3 sequence: CSAETGLAGNTIYF. CDR3 DNA sequence: TGCAGCGCAGAGACAGGGCTTGCTGGAAACACCATATATTTT.

As concerns this clonotype: A much bigger clone sits one base away, suggesting this may be a read error. The chain combines TRBV7-9 with TRBJ1-1, with 9 bases matching TRBD1. This CDR3 has 14 residues. In germline, CDR1 is SEHNR, CDR2 FQNEAQ (reference sequence). The CDR3: CASSSGTGTTEDFF. CDR3 DNA: TGTGCCAGCAGCTCCGGGACAGGGACCACTGAAGATTTCTTT.

The genes are TRBV12-3 or TRBV12-4 and TRBJ2-4; perhaps TRBD1 as D (6 bases). The CDR3 spans 13 residues. Deletions cut 1 base from V and 8 bases from J, with 9 bases between. The CDR3, as DNA: TGTGCCAGCAGTTTAGATGGGGGCGACATTCAGTACTTC. Protein product: CASSLDGGDIQYF.

This clonotype was seen only a few times. The chain uses TRBV6-6 and TRBJ2-3, with 9 bases lining up with TRBD1. The CDR3 totals 15 residues. With V trimmed by 4 bases and J by 1 base, 3 bases remained unmatched. The V gene's germline CDR1 is MNHNY and CDR2 SVGAGI (reference sequence). The CDR3 loop reads CASSSWTGGTDTQYF. In DNA, the CDR3 is TGTGCCAGCAGTTCCTGGACAGGGGGCACAGATACGCAGTATTTT.

In DNA form, the CDR3 reads TGCAGTGTCAGACAGGTGATGAACACTGAAGCTTTCTTT. Translating gives CSVRQVMNTEAFF. The gene calls are TRBV20-1 and TRBJ1-1; TRBD1 is a possible D gene (6 bases). Germline V gene lookup returns CDR1 DFQATT and CDR2 SNEGSKA (reference sequence). CDR3 length equals 13 residues. V lost 7 bases to trimming and J lost 0 bases, with 12 bases between them.

The chain employs TRBV7-2 and TRBJ2-7, with D possibly being TRBD2 (5 bases). This CDR3 is built from 13 residues. The V end lost 1 base, the J end lost 4 bases, and 8 bases lay between the germline ends. Germline values: CDR1 SGHTA, CDR2 FQGNSA. The CDR3 bases are TGTGCCAGCAGCTTAGTCGGGATGTACGAGCAGTACTTC. This sequence encodes CASSLVGMYEQYF.

The V and J genes are TRBV27 and TRBJ2-2; possibly TRBD1 for D (6 bases). V gave up 9 bases and J gave up 2 bases, with 19 bases separating them. The CDR3 has 16 amino acids. The germline gives CDR1 MNHEY, CDR2 SMNVEV (reference sequence). The CDR3 sequence: CASHETGSANTGELFF. CDR3 DNA sequence: TGTGCCAGTCACGAAACAGGGTCCGCTAACACCGGGGAGCTGTTTTTT.

This clonotype was seen ten or more times. V usage is TRBV7-8 and J usage is TRBJ2-3; TRBD2 agrees at 7 bases. V shed 2 bases, J shed 1 base, and the junction held 6 bases outside the gene matches. From germline, CDR1 is SGHVS and CDR2 FQNEAQ. The CDR3 runs to 16 residues. The CDR3 nucleotides are TGTGCCAGCAGCTTACCGGGGGGAACGGGCACAGATACGCAGTATTTT. Amino acid sequence: CASSLPGGTGTDTQYF.

This chain connects TRBV20-1 to TRBJ2-2, with 7 bases matching TRBD2. J lost 5 bases, V lost 2 bases, and 11 bases had no gene match. The CDR3 runs 16 residues. CDR1 is DFQATT, CDR2 SNEGSKA, per germline (reference sequence). CDR3 residues: CSARSSGLHRTGELFF. CDR3 nucleotide sequence: TGCAGTGCTAGATCTAGCGGACTCCATCGGACCGGGGAGCTGTTTTTT.

The genes are TRBV3-1 and TRBJ1-2; D unclear. The length of the CDR3 is 14 residues. Germline CDR1 reads LGHDT; CDR2 reads YNNKEL (reference sequence). Trimming removed 1 base from V and 2 bases from J, with 8 bases in between. The CDR3 here is CASSQVGRNYGYTF. The CDR3 nucleotides read TGTGCCAGCAGCCAAGTGGGCAGAAACTATGGCTACACCTTC.

DNA of the CDR3: TGTGCCAGCAGCGTCCAGGTAGCGGGCTCCTACAATGAGCAGTTCTTC. The encoded protein is CASSVQVAGSYNEQFF. The chain links TRBV25-1 to TRBJ2-1; 7 nucleotides align to TRBD2. The CDR3 contains 16 residues. Germline V gene data show CDR1 as MGHDK and CDR2 as SYGVNS. The trim removed 6 bases at V and 0 bases at J, leaving 8 bases unmatched.

This clonotype turned up a few times. The V gene is TRBV7-2, the J gene TRBJ2-3; maybe TRBD2 (5 bases). Germline V gives CDR1 SGHTA, CDR2 FQGNSA. V shed 0 bases and J shed 0 bases, with 7 bases lying between them. This CDR3 has 15 residues. CDR3 loop: CASSLARDSTDTQYF. As DNA, the CDR3 is TGTGCCAGCAGCTTAGCCCGGGATAGCACAGATACGCAGTATTTT.

The rearrangement links TRBV9 to TRBJ1-2; D gene unclear. This CDR3 is built from 14 residues. Trimming removed 3 bases from V and 5 bases from J, with 14 bases in between. The germline V gene has CDR1 SGDLS and CDR2 YYNGEE. CDR3 sequence (DNA): TGTGCCAGCAGCGCGCGGGGTCTTAATTATGGCTACACCTTC. It yields the protein CASSARGLNYGYTF.

This clonotype was recorded a few times. The chain combines TRBV7-9 with TRBJ2-3, with D possibly matching TRBD1 (6 bases). Germline V gives CDR1 SEHNR, CDR2 FQNEAQ (reference sequence). The V end lost 5 bases, the J end lost 6 bases, and 15 bases lay between the germline ends. The CDR3 loop spans 14 amino acids. DNA of the CDR3: TGTGCCAGCAGCCACAAGGACAGCTGGGATACGCAGTATTTT. The encoded protein is CASSHKDSWDTQYF.

The chain is built from TRBV6-5 and TRBJ2-6, with D maybe TRBD2 (5 bases). With 4 bases removed from V and 0 bases from J, the gap between germline ends came to 13 bases. Per the germline V gene, CDR1 is MNHEY and CDR2 is SVGAGI. The CDR3 runs 17 residues. CDR3: CASSWARLNSGANVLTF. The CDR3 coding sequence is TGTGCCAGCAGTTGGGCCAGACTAAACTCTGGGGCCAACGTCCTGACTTTC.

This clonotype was counted only a few times. This chain connects TRBV9 to TRBJ2-7, with TRBD1 identical over 9 bases. V shed 0 bases and J 6 bases; nucleotides not matched to a gene: 4. Per germline, CDR1 SGDLS and CDR2 YYNGEE. The CDR3 sequence is 14 residues long. This CDR3 reads CASSVAGTGSEQYF. In nucleotides, the CDR3 is TGTGCCAGCAGCGTAGCCGGGACAGGGAGCGAGCAGTACTTC.

This clonotype came up many times. V gene TRBV7-9 combines with J gene TRBJ1-1, with TRBD1 as a possible D gene (6 bases). V gave up 4 bases and J gave up 4 bases, with 16 bases separating them. The CDR3 is 15 amino acids. CDR1 is SEHNR and CDR2 is FQNEAQ in the germline V gene (reference sequence). The CDR3 DNA follows: TGTGCCAGCAGCTCAACCTCAGGGGTTAGCACTGAAGCTTTCTTT. Amino acid sequence: CASSSTSGVSTEAFF.

This clonotype has just a few counts. This chain uses TRBV5-1 with TRBJ2-3; no definite D call. V dropped 6 bases and J dropped 0 bases, with 8 bases sitting between them. The CDR3 sequence is 13 residues long. CDR1 and CDR2 (germline): SGHRS, YFSETQ. CDR3 sequence: CASMRGSTDTQYF. CDR3 coding DNA: TGCGCCAGCATGCGCGGAAGCACAGATACGCAGTATTTT.

This clonotype came up once. The chain employs TRBV6-5 and TRBJ2-7, with D possibly TRBD1 on 6 matching bases. Germline V gene data show CDR1 as MNHEY and CDR2 as SVGAGI. V shed 6 bases and J shed 6 bases, with 9 bases lying between them. The length of the CDR3 is 11 residues. The CDR3 is CASRYRAEQYF. The CDR3 DNA is TGTGCCAGCAGGTACAGGGCCGAGCAGTACTTC.

V gene TRBV29-1 combines with J gene TRBJ1-5, with D possibly being TRBD1 (6 bases). Trimming left V 4 bases short and J 3 bases short, with 10 bases between. Germline V gives CDR1 SQVTM, CDR2 ANQGSEA. The CDR3 length is 13 residues. The CDR3: CSVGVGANQPQHF. CDR3 DNA: TGCAGCGTTGGGGTGGGGGCCAATCAGCCCCAGCATTTT.

This chain uses TRBV7-9 with TRBJ2-7, with 10 bases lining up with TRBD1. The CDR3 sequence is 13 residues long. After removal of 8 bases from V and 2 bases from J, the junction contained 3 bases not matched to a gene. Germline V lookup: CDR1 SEHNR, CDR2 FQNEAQ (reference sequence). The CDR3 region is CASEGTGAYEQYF. The CDR3 coding sequence is TGTGCCAGCGAAGGGACAGGGGCCTACGAGCAGTACTTC.